The next 29 T cell receptor beta chains were all read from a single sample in a study of T cell repertoires in cytomegalovirus infection (dated by TCRdb to the late 2010s). Sequencing took place on an Illumina HiSeq 1500. TCRdb cleaned the public reads at Q25 with fastp, built clones with MiXCR and kept in-frame beta chains. For every CDR3 protein sequence, its rows merge into one entry that carries the most common genes and DNA. This sample lists around 77,000 distinct CDR3 sequences; approximately 22% were detected once. The leading ten clones occupy approximately 68% of the sample. The treatment or condition label for this specimen denotes: in vitro stimulation with specific CMV peptide epitopes to enrich CMV-specific T cells. Antigens of these TCRs are unknown. Sample: CD8+ T cells from cultured PBMCs, taken from culture after CMV antigen stimulation. These receptors were collected from a human donor in good health (CMV status not recorded). Some clones in this sample may be carry-over from other donors' samples.

This clonotype was found a few times. This chain uses TRBV5-6 with TRBJ2-3; weak D call: TRBD1 (5 bases). The CDR3 extends over 16 amino acids. Trimming removed 0 bases at V and 6 bases at J, with 17 bases between. CDR1 is SGHDT and CDR2 is YYEEEE in the germline V gene. CDR3 sequence: CASSLEAGRVSDTQYF. CDR3 in DNA: TGTGCCAGCAGCTTGGAAGCAGGCAGGGTATCGGATACGCAGTATTTT. Together with reference TRBV5-6 and TRBJ2-3, the CDR3 gives the full variable domain: DAGVTQSPTHLIKTRGQQVTLRCSPKSGHDTVSWYQQALGQGPQFIFQYYEEEERQRGNFPDRFSGHQFPNYSSELNVNALLLGDSALYLCASSLEAGRVSDTQYFGPGTRLTVL.

This chain joins TRBV12-3 or TRBV12-4 and TRBJ2-1, with 7 bases matching TRBD2. The CDR3 has 17 residues. V trimming: 0 bases; J trimming: 9 bases; junction bases outside the gene matches: 14. CDR3 loop: CASSLAGTMRGWGEQFF. The CDR3, as DNA: TGTGCCAGCAGTTTAGCCGGGACTATGCGGGGGTGGGGTGAGCAGTTCTTC.

J is TRBJ2-4 and V is TRBV4-3; TRBD1 aligns across 7 bases. The V gene end was trimmed by 1 base and the J gene end by 7 bases; junction bases not matched to a gene: 13. The germline V gene has CDR1 LGHNA and CDR2 YSLEER. The CDR3 consists of 17 residues. CDR3 in DNA: TGCGCCAGCAGCCAAGTCCCTAACAGGGGACGCGCCAACATTCAGTACTTC. As protein: CASSQVPNRGRANIQYF.

This clonotype came up many times. The chain uses TRBV7-6 and TRBJ2-1; no clear D gene. The V end lost 4 bases, the J end lost 0 bases, and 13 bases lay between the germline ends. Germline lookup yields CDR1 SGHVS and CDR2 FNYEAQ. The length of the CDR3 is 16 residues. In DNA form, the CDR3 reads TGTGCCAGCAGCTCCCCCAGGCCGAGCTCCTACAATGAGCAGTTCTTC. It is translated as CASSSPRPSSYNEQFF.

This clonotype was seen a few times. The chain couples TRBV12-3 or TRBV12-4 to TRBJ1-1; no firm D call. This CDR3 is 14 amino acids long. V was clipped by 3 bases and J by 8 bases, with 16 bases between them. This chain's CDR3 is CASSLAHNQEEAFF. The CDR3 DNA follows: TGTGCCAGCAGTTTGGCCCACAACCAGGAAGAAGCTTTCTTT.

In its sample, this clonotype was seen a few times. V and J are TRBV27 and TRBJ2-4, with 10 bases identical to TRBD1. V lost 3 bases, J lost 2 bases, and 4 bases stayed unmatched. The CDR3 consists of 16 residues. CDR1 and CDR2 from the germline V gene are MNHEY and SMNVEV (reference sequence). The chain's CDR3 is CASSLRQGATKNIQYF. The CDR3 bases are TGTGCCAGCAGTTTGCGACAGGGGGCGACCAAAAACATTCAGTACTTC.

This chain links TRBV29-1 with TRBJ1-1; D perhaps matches TRBD1 (5 bases). Germline CDR1 SQVTM, CDR2 ANQGSEA. The CDR3 runs to 11 residues. Trimming removed 6 bases at V and 13 bases at J, with 18 bases between. In DNA form, the CDR3 reads TGCAGCGTGGCCTGGGTTGGGGGGGGTTTCTTT. As protein: CSVAWVGGGFF.

A few counts support this clonotype. The chain couples TRBV7-4 to TRBJ2-3; TRBD2 might be the D (5 bases). CDR1 and CDR2 from the germline V gene are SGHVT and SQSDAQ. CDR3 length: 15 amino acids. With 2 bases removed from V and 2 bases from J, the gap between germline ends came to 11 bases. The CDR3 nucleotides read TGTGCCAGCAGCTTACGGGCGGGCGACACAGATACGCAGTATTTT. Protein: CASSLRAGDTDTQYF.

This clonotype occurred a few times. This sequence joins TRBV3-1 and TRBJ2-1; D is unclear. This CDR3 is built from 15 residues. In germline, CDR1 is LGHDT, CDR2 YNNKEL (reference sequence). V was cut by 0 bases and J by 0 bases, with 6 bases left in between. CDR3 sequence: CASSQEHGSYNEQFF. In DNA form, the CDR3 reads TGTGCCAGCAGCCAAGAGCACGGCTCCTACAATGAGCAGTTCTTC.

The gene calls are TRBV7-9 and TRBJ1-3, with D possibly TRBD1 on 5 matching bases. CDR1 SEHNR and CDR2 FQNEAQ come from the germline V gene (reference sequence). Between the trimmed V and J ends, which lost 4 bases and 1 base, there was a span of 14 bases. The CDR3 sequence is 16 residues long. This chain's CDR3 is CASSSLDRTSGNTIYF. Here the CDR3 DNA reads TGTGCCAGCAGCTCGCTCGACAGAACTTCTGGAAACACCATATATTTT.

This clonotype occurred a few times. This chain uses TRBV4-2 with TRBJ1-2, with a tentative D call TRBD1 (5 bases). Trimming removed 1 base from V and 5 bases from J, with 14 bases in between. CDR3 length: 15 residues. CDR1 and CDR2 (germline): LGHNA, YNFKEQ. CDR3 bases: TGTGCCAGCAGCCAAGGGGACGGGTTTGCTTATGGCTACACCTTC. Translating gives CASSQGDGFAYGYTF.

The CDR3 spells CASSPRLGRGTDTQYF. The CDR3 nucleotides read TGTGCCAGCAGCCCACGATTAGGCCGGGGCACAGATACGCAGTATTTT. The chain joins TRBV7-9 to TRBJ2-3, with D unresolved. The CDR3 is 16 residues long. The germline V gene has CDR1 SEHNR and CDR2 FQNEAQ (reference sequence). Trimming cost V 5 bases and J 1 base, with 16 bases left between them.

This clonotype was seen ten or more times. The gene calls are TRBV4-1 and TRBJ2-2, with TRBD2 matching 8 bases. The CDR3 is 18 residues long. V was clipped by 4 bases and J by 2 bases; unmatched bases: 12. Germline values: CDR1 MGHRA, CDR2 YSYEKL. The chain's CDR3 is CASSRLLFAGGNTGELFF. In DNA form, the CDR3 reads TGCGCCAGCAGCCGACTCCTCTTTGCGGGGGGCAACACCGGGGAGCTGTTTTTT.

This clonotype has only a few counts. The chain employs TRBV5-4 and TRBJ1-3; 8 nucleotides match TRBD1. Germline values: CDR1 SGHNT, CDR2 YYREEE (reference sequence). The V and J ends lost 0 bases and 2 bases, in that order; junction bases with no gene match: 10. The CDR3 covers 18 residues. In DNA form, the CDR3 reads TGTGCCAGCAGCTTGGAGAGTCATCAGGGGGCGGCTGGAAACACCATATATTTT. It translates to CASSLESHQGAAGNTIYF.

The chain is built from TRBV12-5 and TRBJ2-6; 7 bases line up with TRBD1. CDR1 LGHNT and CDR2 FRNRAP come from the germline V gene. This CDR3 spans 18 amino acids. Trimming removed 6 bases from V and 1 base from J; junction bases left unmatched: 12. The CDR3 spells CASGVSGTERSGANVLTF. The CDR3 DNA reads as TGTGCTAGTGGAGTCTCCGGGACAGAAAGATCTGGGGCCAACGTCCTGACTTTC.

This sequence joins TRBV6-5 and TRBJ2-2, with TRBD2 matching over 9 bases. J lost 6 bases, V lost 6 bases, and 11 bases had no gene match. The CDR3 runs to 16 residues. CDR1 is MNHEY, CDR2 SVGAGI, per germline. The DNA of the CDR3 is TGTGCCAGCAGCGACGGGGCGGGGGGGCTAGCCGGGGAGCTGTTTTTT. As protein: CASSDGAGGLAGELFF.

This chain connects TRBV6-5 to TRBJ1-2, with 8 nucleotides matching TRBD1. V shed 6 bases and J 3 bases; nucleotides not matched to a gene: 9. The CDR3 covers 15 residues. Germline V CDR1 and CDR2: MNHEY, SVGAGI. CDR3 bases: TGTGCCAGCAGGAGCCGGGACAGGTGGGACTATGGCTACACCTTC. It specifies CASRSRDRWDYGYTF.

This rearrangement joins TRBV7-2 to TRBJ1-2, with TRBD1 identical over 11 bases. V gave up 2 bases and J gave up 6 bases; unmatched junction bases: 8. This CDR3 contains 16 residues. The germline CDR1 and CDR2 sequences are SGHTA and FQGNSA. CDR3 sequence: CASSLRGGTGGNGYTF. The CDR3 bases are TGTGCCAGCAGCTTAAGAGGAGGGACAGGGGGGAATGGCTACACCTTC.

The sample holds a few counts of this clonotype. At one boundary the junction diverges from the germline segment, which might be a read error. The chain combines TRBV20-1 with TRBJ1-2; D is perhaps TRBD1 (6 bases). CDR1 DFQATT and CDR2 SNEGSKA come from the germline V gene (reference sequence). This CDR3 is 16 amino acids long. The CDR3 bases are TGCAGTGCTAGAGTAATACGGTCAGGGGATAACCATGGCTACACCTTC. It codes for CSARVIRSGDNHGYTF.

This chain connects TRBV7-2 to TRBJ1-2; TRBD1 matches 9 bases. CDR1 SGHTA and CDR2 FQGNSA come from the germline V gene. V trimming: 1 base; J trimming: 8 bases; junction bases outside the gene matches: 5. This CDR3 region has 14 residues. DNA for the CDR3: TGTGCCAGCAGCTTAGGCCGACAGGGGGAGGGCTACACCTTC. As protein: CASSLGRQGEGYTF.

The gene calls are TRBV6-2 or TRBV6-3 and TRBJ1-5; 8 nucleotides match TRBD1. V was clipped by 5 bases and J by 3 bases; unmatched bases: 9. Germline V gene lookup returns CDR1 MNHEY and CDR2 SVGEGT. The CDR3 consists of 16 residues. The CDR3 spells CASSRRTGFVNQPQHF. The DNA for the CDR3 is TGTGCCAGCAGTCGGCGGACAGGGTTCGTCAATCAGCCCCAGCATTTT.

This chain joins TRBV25-1 and TRBJ1-1; no reliable D call. This CDR3 region has 13 residues. V gave up 4 bases and J gave up 2 bases, with 8 bases separating them. Germline assignment: CDR1 MGHDK and CDR2 SYGVNS. This chain's CDR3 is CASSVSDNTEAFF. As DNA, the CDR3 is TGTGCCAGCAGTGTATCCGACAACACTGAAGCTTTCTTT.

The genes are TRBV5-6 and TRBJ2-1; D perhaps matches TRBD2 (6 bases). Trimming removed 0 bases from V and 8 bases from J, with 9 bases in between. The CDR3 is made up of 13 amino acids. The germline CDR1 and CDR2 sequences are SGHDT and YYEEEE. This chain's CDR3 is CASSLEPSDEQFF. CDR3 DNA: TGTGCCAGCAGCTTGGAACCTAGCGATGAGCAGTTCTTC.

This clonotype was detected a few times. The chain couples TRBV28 to TRBJ1-2; 12 bases fit TRBD1. The CDR3 extends over 18 amino acids. The junction had 19 bases not matched to a gene; V was cut back by 9 bases and J by 5 bases. CDR1 and CDR2 from the germline V gene are MDHEN and SYDVKM. As DNA, the CDR3 is TGTGCCAGTCTTCGCGGAACTAGGGACAGGGGGCAAATTTATGGCTACACCTTC. It codes for CASLRGTRDRGQIYGYTF.

This clonotype was seen a few times. The CDR3 DNA reads as TGTGCCAGCAGTCAAACAACCGGGATCGAGCAGTACTTC. It encodes CASSQTTGIEQYF. The chain joins TRBV6-6 to TRBJ2-7, with D perhaps matching TRBD2 (5 bases). The CDR3 is made up of 13 amino acids. V lost 5 bases to trimming and J lost 6 bases, with 14 bases between them. CDR1 MNHNY and CDR2 SVGAGI come from the germline V gene (reference sequence).

V is TRBV6-6 and J is TRBJ1-1; 10 bases line up with TRBD1. CDR3 length: 17 amino acids. Germline lookup yields CDR1 MNHNY and CDR2 SVGAGI (reference sequence). V dropped 2 bases and J dropped 0; count of bases not matched to a gene: 6. As DNA, the CDR3 is TGTGCCAGCAGTTACGGACCGGGACAGGGGTTGAACACTGAAGCTTTCTTT. Protein sequence: CASSYGPGQGLNTEAFF.

The rearrangement links TRBV7-6 to TRBJ1-2; tentative D call: TRBD1 (6 bases). V lost 4 bases and J lost 7, with 10 bases in between. The CDR3 has 12 residues. Germline CDR1 reads SGHVS; CDR2 reads FNYEAQ. DNA of the CDR3: TGTGCCAGCAGCTCGACAGGAGTTGGCTACACCTTC. Amino acid sequence: CASSSTGVGYTF. Full variable domain (remainder filled in from reference TRBV7-6 and TRBJ1-2): GAGVSQSPRYKVTKRGQDVALRCDPISGHVSLYWYRQALGQGPEFLTYFNYEAQQDKSGLPNDRFSAERPEGSISTLTIQRTEQRDSAMYRCASSSTGVGYTFGSGTRLTVV.

The chain links TRBV29-1 to TRBJ2-1; no definite D call. V was trimmed by 0 bases and J by 0 bases, leaving 9 bases between them. The CDR3 contains 15 residues. Germline V gene data show CDR1 as SQVTM and CDR2 as ANQGSEA. The CDR3 DNA follows: TGCAGCGTTGAAGATCTGTCGAGCTCCTACAATGAGCAGTTCTTC. Its translation: CSVEDLSSSYNEQFF.

V usage is TRBV27 and J usage is TRBJ2-1; D not resolved. The CDR3 spans 15 residues. CDR1 and CDR2 (germline): MNHEY, SMNVEV (reference sequence). The V gene lost 8 bases and the J gene lost 0 bases, with 14 bases spanning the gap. This CDR3 is CASGPMESSYNEQFF. As DNA, the CDR3 is TGTGCCAGCGGACCGATGGAAAGCTCCTACAATGAGCAGTTCTTC.